The rows below give T cell receptor beta chains drawn from one sample of a study of OX40 agonist ivuxolimab in advanced cancers. Some clones are missing from TCRdb's copy, which holds only in-frame ones; the method was immunoSEQ multiplex PCR. This repertoire shows about 55,000 clones, 88% found once; its top ten account for about 7%. This specimen was CD4+ or CD8+ T cells sorted from blood, taken in a trial of the OX40 agonist ivuxolimab. The source of these receptors is an adult with an advanced solid tumor such as melanoma, head and neck, liver or kidney cancer. Both conserved end residues are part of each CDR3. Each record gives: J gene, V gene, clone size, D gene, CDR3 protein, CDR3 DNA. A D gene is named only where the DNA matches it firmly. The size entry is marked missing in some rows and otherwise reads once, few, many or a size class.

J: TRBJ2-7; V: TRBV19; size: NA; D: NA; CDR3: CASSTQDSYEQYF; DNA: TGTGCCAGTAGTACCCAGGACTCTTACGAGCAGTACTTC
J: TRBJ2-1; V: TRBV28; size: NA; D: NA; CDR3: CASYVSYNEQFF; DNA: TGTGCCAGCTACGTCTCCTACAATGAGCAGTTCTTC
J: TRBJ2-2; V: TRBV18; size: NA; D: NA; CDR3: CASSPDRDGELFF; DNA: TGTGCCAGCTCACCTGACAGAGACGGGGAGCTGTTTTTT
J: TRBJ2-7; V: TRBV10-1; size: once; D: NA; CDR3: CASSALNRVNFHYEQYF; DNA: TGCGCCAGCAGTGCTTTAAATCGGGTCAACTTCCACTACGAGCAGTACTTC
J: TRBJ2-5; V: TRBV19; size: once; D: TRBD1; CDR3: CASSLTGVPETQYF; DNA: TGTGCCAGTAGTTTGACAGGGGTACCGGAGACCCAGTACTTC
J: TRBJ2-3; V: TRBV27; size: NA; D: TRBD2; CDR3: CASSFGTSGGASTDTQYF; DNA: TGTGCCAGCAGTTTCGGGACTAGCGGGGGTGCTAGCACAGATACGCAGTATTTT
J: TRBJ2-2; V: TRBV5-4; size: once; D: NA; CDR3: CASSPWTGELFF; DNA: TGTGCCAGCAGCCCATGGACCGGGGAGCTGTTTTTT
J: TRBJ2-3; V: TRBV7-9; size: NA; D: NA; CDR3: CASSFGGTDTQYF; DNA: TGTGCCAGCAGCTTCGGGGGCACAGATACGCAGTATTTT
J: TRBJ2-1; V: TRBV6-5; size: NA; D: NA; CDR3: CASRALREEFF; DNA: TGTGCCAGCAGAGCCCTCCGGGAAGAGTTCTTC
J: TRBJ2-3; V: TRBV10-3; size: NA; D: NA; CDR3: CAISLASTDTQYF; DNA: TGTGCCATCAGTTTGGCTAGCACAGATACGCAGTATTTT
J: TRBJ2-1; V: TRBV7-2; size: NA; D: TRBD2; CDR3: CASSPGTSGAIFF; DNA: TGTGCCAGCAGCCCGGGGACTAGCGGGGCCATTTTCTTC
J: TRBJ2-7; V: TRBV18; size: NA; D: NA; CDR3: CASSPLDGAYEQYF; DNA: TGTGCCAGCTCACCCCTGGATGGTGCCTACGAGCAGTACTTC
J: TRBJ2-7; V: TRBV27; size: NA; D: TRBD1; CDR3: CASSPSGQGAEQYF; DNA: TGTGCCAGCAGTCCTTCGGGACAGGGGGCCGAGCAGTACTTC
J: TRBJ2-3; V: TRBV4-2; size: NA; D: NA; CDR3: CASSSRPSPTDTQYF; DNA: TGTGCCAGCTCCTCACGGCCTAGCCCCACAGATACGCAGTATTTT
J: TRBJ2-7; V: TRBV30; size: NA; D: NA; CDR3: CAWNRRPRIHEQYF; DNA: TGTGCCTGGAATAGACGACCCCGGATCCACGAGCAGTACTTC
J: TRBJ2-7; V: TRBV6-5; size: NA; D: TRBD2; CDR3: CASSYSPTGGSEQYF; DNA: TGTGCCAGCAGTTACTCACCGACGGGGGGATCAGAGCAGTACTTC
J: TRBJ2-1; V: TRBV19; size: once; D: NA; CDR3: CASSSYNEQFF; DNA: TGTGCCAGTAGTAGCTACAATGAGCAGTTCTTC
J: TRBJ2-5; V: TRBV2; size: NA; D: NA; CDR3: CASSRGAQYF; DNA: TGTGCCAGCAGTAGAGGGGCCCAGTACTTC
J: TRBJ2-5; V: TRBV6-1; size: NA; D: NA; CDR3: CASSPGKTRRETQYF; DNA: TGTGCCAGCAGTCCGGGGAAAACGCGGCGAGAGACCCAGTACTTC
J: TRBJ1-1; V: TRBV5-1; size: NA; D: NA; CDR3: CASSFQLNTEAFF; DNA: TGCGCCAGCAGCTTCCAGCTGAACACTGAAGCTTTCTTT
J: TRBJ2-1; V: TRBV18; size: NA; D: NA; CDR3: CASSPTSYNEQFF; DNA: TGTGCCAGCTCACCAACTAGTTACAATGAGCAGTTCTTC
J: TRBJ2-7; V: TRBV14; size: NA; D: NA; CDR3: CASSPIGSSGQYF; DNA: TGTGCCAGCAGCCCCATAGGGAGTTCGGGGCAGTACTTC
J: TRBJ2-6; V: TRBV27; size: NA; D: TRBD1; CDR3: CASSSDRVVVGANVLTF; DNA: TGTGCCAGCAGTTCGGACAGGGTCGTGGTCGGGGCCAACGTCCTGACTTTC
J: TRBJ2-7; V: TRBV2; size: NA; D: NA; CDR3: CASSEVSEQYF; DNA: TGTGCCAGCAGTGAAGTCTCCGAGCAGTACTTC
J: TRBJ2-1; V: TRBV5-1; size: NA; D: NA; CDR3: CASSFVNNEQFF; DNA: TGCGCCAGCAGCTTTGTTAACAATGAGCAGTTCTTC
J: TRBJ1-4; V: TRBV7-8; size: few; D: TRBD1; CDR3: CASSAVGQEEKLFF; DNA: TGTGCCAGCAGCGCCGTTGGACAGGAAGAAAAACTGTTTTTT
J: TRBJ1-1; V: TRBV7-8; size: NA; D: NA; CDR3: CASSLESSVNTEAFF; DNA: TGTGCCAGCAGCTTAGAATCGTCCGTGAACACTGAAGCTTTCTTT
J: TRBJ1-1; V: TRBV7-9; size: NA; D: NA; CDR3: CASSLARDLNTEAFF; DNA: TGTGCCAGCAGCTTAGCCCGGGACCTGAACACTGAAGCTTTCTTT
J: TRBJ1-1; V: TRBV18; size: NA; D: NA; CDR3: CASSLNRLGQLMTEAFF; DNA: TGTGCCAGCTCCTTAAATAGGCTCGGCCAGTTGATGACTGAAGCTTTCTTT
J: TRBJ1-2; V: TRBV6-5; size: NA; D: NA; CDR3: CAGSPGPGYGYTF; DNA: TGTGCCGGCAGTCCCGGGCCTGGCTATGGCTACACCTTC
J: TRBJ1-5; V: TRBV27; size: NA; D: TRBD1; CDR3: CASSPGQGFVPQHF; DNA: TGTGCCAGCAGTCCGGGACAGGGCTTTGTGCCCCAGCATTTT
J: TRBJ2-1; V: TRBV19; size: NA; D: TRBD2; CDR3: CASSVKTKMVGLAGASSYNEQFF; DNA: TGTGCCAGTAGTGTAAAAACGAAAATGGTAGGACTAGCGGGAGCGAGTTCTTACAATGAGCAGTTCTTC
J: TRBJ2-1; V: TRBV5-1; size: NA; D: TRBD2; CDR3: CASSPSGNPHNEQFF; DNA: TGCGCCAGCAGCCCTAGCGGGAACCCTCACAATGAGCAGTTCTTC
J: TRBJ1-2; V: TRBV5-4; size: NA; D: NA; CDR3: CASSLAGGARGYTF; DNA: TGTGCCAGCAGCTTGGCTGGCGGGGCGCGGGGCTACACCTTC
J: TRBJ1-2; V: TRBV6-4; size: once; D: NA; CDR3: CASSPLGGPYGYTF; DNA: TGTGCCAGCAGTCCTCTGGGGGGCCCCTATGGCTACACCTTC
J: TRBJ2-5; V: TRBV5-4; size: NA; D: TRBD2; CDR3: CASSAGLAGRAYQETQYF; DNA: TGTGCCAGCAGCGCGGGACTAGCGGGAAGGGCGTACCAAGAGACCCAGTACTTC
J: TRBJ1-2; V: TRBV28; size: few; D: NA; CDR3: CASTATNYGYTF; DNA: TGTGCCAGCACAGCCACTAACTATGGCTACACCTTC
J: TRBJ2-5; V: TRBV5-4; size: NA; D: NA; CDR3: CASSFQEETQYF; DNA: TGTGCCAGCAGCTTTCAGGAGGAGACCCAGTACTTC
J: TRBJ2-5; V: TRBV11-2; size: NA; D: NA; CDR3: CASSLDGGPRETQYF; DNA: TGTGCCAGCAGCTTAGATGGGGGCCCTCGGGAGACCCAGTACTTC
J: TRBJ2-3; V: TRBV30; size: NA; D: NA; CDR3: CAWRLFGVSDTQYF; DNA: TGTGCCTGGAGACTTTTCGGGGTGTCAGATACGCAGTATTTT
J: TRBJ1-2; V: TRBV7-8; size: NA; D: NA; CDR3: CASSLELGTNYGYTF; DNA: TGTGCCAGCAGCTTAGAGTTAGGGACCAACTATGGCTACACCTTC
J: TRBJ2-1; V: TRBV18; size: NA; D: TRBD2; CDR3: CASSPPALSGSNEQFF; DNA: TGTGCCAGCTCACCACCGGCGCTGAGCGGGAGCAATGAGCAGTTCTTC
J: TRBJ2-3; V: TRBV19; size: NA; D: NA; CDR3: CASSPGTTGTTDTQYF; DNA: TGTGCCAGTAGTCCCGGGACGACAGGTACGACAGATACGCAGTATTTT
J: TRBJ2-1; V: TRBV4-1; size: few; D: NA; CDR3: CASSPQGSLDNEQFF; DNA: TGCGCCAGCAGCCCCCAAGGAAGTCTTGACAATGAGCAGTTCTTC
J: TRBJ2-3; V: TRBV2; size: once; D: TRBD1; CDR3: CASGGQLTDTQYF; DNA: TGTGCCAGCGGGGGACAGCTGACAGATACGCAGTATTTT
J: TRBJ2-2; V: TRBV9; size: NA; D: NA; CDR3: CASSVLAANTGELFF; DNA: TGTGCCAGCAGCGTACTAGCCGCGAACACCGGGGAGCTGTTTTTT
J: TRBJ1-2; V: TRBV5-1; size: NA; D: TRBD1; CDR3: CASSLEGGRVYGYTF; DNA: TGCGCCAGCAGCTTGGAAGGGGGCAGGGTTTATGGCTACACCTTC
J: TRBJ1-2; V: TRBV30; size: NA; D: TRBD1; CDR3: CAWSRDRSNYGYTF; DNA: TGTGCCTGGAGTCGGGACAGATCTAACTATGGCTACACCTTC
J: TRBJ2-5; V: TRBV2; size: NA; D: NA; CDR3: CASNALMSPETQYF; DNA: TGTGCCAGCAATGCCCTTATGTCCCCAGAGACCCAGTACTTC
J: TRBJ2-2; V: TRBV11-3; size: once; D: NA; CDR3: CASSFLSGAGELFF; DNA: TGTGCCAGCAGCTTCCTATCAGGGGCCGGGGAGCTGTTTTTT
J: TRBJ2-3; V: TRBV18; size: NA; D: NA; CDR3: CASSPPPTGGPWGRTDTQYF; DNA: TGTGCCAGCTCACCGCCCCCCACGGGGGGACCATGGGGGCGCACAGATACGCAGTATTTT
J: TRBJ1-2; V: TRBV6-1; size: NA; D: NA; CDR3: CASSHILTDNYGYTF; DNA: TGTGCCAGCAGTCACATCCTGACAGATAACTATGGCTACACCTTC
J: TRBJ2-7; V: TRBV2; size: NA; D: NA; CDR3: CASKRQYEQYF; DNA: TGTGCCAGCAAACGGCAGTACGAGCAGTACTTC
J: TRBJ2-3; V: TRBV5-1; size: NA; D: NA; CDR3: CASSLSQKPTDTQYF; DNA: TGCGCCAGCAGCTTGTCGCAGAAACCCACAGATACGCAGTATTTT
J: TRBJ2-1; V: TRBV30; size: NA; D: NA; CDR3: CAWSVHGTSKSSYNEQFF; DNA: TGTGCCTGGAGTGTCCACGGGACCAGTAAGAGCTCCTACAATGAGCAGTTCTTC
J: TRBJ2-5; V: TRBV11-1; size: NA; D: TRBD1; CDR3: CATTLTGTGRETQYF; DNA: TGTGCCACCACCCTTACCGGGACAGGCAGGGAGACCCAGTACTTC
J: TRBJ2-4; V: TRBV28; size: NA; D: TRBD2; CDR3: CAGSTSGSAGTKNIQYF; DNA: TGTGCCGGATCGACTAGCGGGAGTGCCGGAACCAAAAACATTCAGTACTTC